This T cell receptor (beta chain) was retrieved from a study of shared clonotypes between healthy human individuals. The V end lost 2 bases, the J end lost 1 base, and 9 bases lay between the germline ends. This CDR3 has 14 residues. Germline V gives CDR1 MNHEY, CDR2 SMNVEV (reference sequence). As regards this clone: The antigen remains undetermined.

Each PCR replicate from the sorted subsets contained approximately 0.2 ug DNA, which is about 31,000 T cell genomes. Assay used: immunoSEQ multiplex PCR; TCRdb lists only in-frame clones, some missing. Of about 680,000 clones in the sample, 60% to 80% were seen once. Regarding the study as a whole: A few donors held about 4.6% of naive CD4 clonotypes in common.

Input material: memory CD4+ T cells sorted from blood. Subset specified: CD45RA-negative fraction. The chain links TRBV27 to TRBJ2-7; D uncertain. This TCR was sampled from a woman under 40 in good health. The chain's CDR3 is CASSLMAESYEQYF. As DNA, the CDR3 is TGTGCCAGCAGTTTAATGGCGGAGTCCTACGAGCAGTACTTC.